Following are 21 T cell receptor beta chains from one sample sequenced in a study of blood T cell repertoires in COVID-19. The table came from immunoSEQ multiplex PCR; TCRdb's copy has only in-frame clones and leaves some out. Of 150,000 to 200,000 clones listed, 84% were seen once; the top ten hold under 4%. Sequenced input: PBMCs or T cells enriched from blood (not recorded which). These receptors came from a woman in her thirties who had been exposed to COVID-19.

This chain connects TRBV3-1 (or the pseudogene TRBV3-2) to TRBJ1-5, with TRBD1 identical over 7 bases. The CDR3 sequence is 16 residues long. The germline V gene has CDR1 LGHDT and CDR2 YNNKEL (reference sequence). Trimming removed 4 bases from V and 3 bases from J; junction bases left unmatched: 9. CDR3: CASSPTAGGNNQPQHF. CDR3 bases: TGTGCCAGCAGCCCCACCGCAGGGGGTAACAATCAGCCCCAGCATTTT.

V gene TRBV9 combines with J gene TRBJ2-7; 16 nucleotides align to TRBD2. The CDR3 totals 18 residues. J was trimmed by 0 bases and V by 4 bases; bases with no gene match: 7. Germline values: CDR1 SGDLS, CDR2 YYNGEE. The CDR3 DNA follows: TGTGCCAGCAGCCCCGGGACTAGCGGGGGGGCCACCTCCTACGAGCAGTACTTC. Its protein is CASSPGTSGGATSYEQYF.

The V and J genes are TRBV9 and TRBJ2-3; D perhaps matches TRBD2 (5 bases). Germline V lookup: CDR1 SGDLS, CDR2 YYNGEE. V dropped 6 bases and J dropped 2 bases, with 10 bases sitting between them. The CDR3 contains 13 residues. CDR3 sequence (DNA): TGTGCCAGCAACGATGACTACACAGATACGCAGTATTTT. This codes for CASNDDYTDTQYF. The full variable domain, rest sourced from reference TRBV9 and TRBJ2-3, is DSGVTQTPKHLITATGQRVTLRCSPRSGDLSVYWYQQSLDQGLQFLIQYYNGEERAKGNILERFSAQQFPDLHSELNLSSLELGDSALYFCASNDDYTDTQYFGPGTRLTVL.

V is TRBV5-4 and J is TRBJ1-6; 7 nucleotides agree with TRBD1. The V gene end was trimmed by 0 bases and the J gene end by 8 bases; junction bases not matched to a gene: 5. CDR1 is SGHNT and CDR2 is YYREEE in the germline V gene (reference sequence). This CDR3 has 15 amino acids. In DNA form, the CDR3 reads TGTGCCAGCAGCTTGGGACAGGGTCAGGATTCACCCCTCCACTTT. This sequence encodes CASSLGQGQDSPLHF.

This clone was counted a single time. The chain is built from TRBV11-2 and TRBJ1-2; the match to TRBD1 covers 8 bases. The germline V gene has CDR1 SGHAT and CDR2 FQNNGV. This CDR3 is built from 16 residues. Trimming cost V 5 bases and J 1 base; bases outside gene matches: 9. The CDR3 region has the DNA TGTGCCAGCAGCCAGGGGGCGCGACTTCTTAACTATGGCTACACCTTC. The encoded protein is CASSQGARLLNYGYTF.

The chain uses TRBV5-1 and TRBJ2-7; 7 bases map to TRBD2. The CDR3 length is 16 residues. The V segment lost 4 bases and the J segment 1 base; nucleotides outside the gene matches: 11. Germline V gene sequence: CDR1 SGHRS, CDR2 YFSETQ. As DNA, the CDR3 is TGCGCCAGCAGCCCCTCTGGGAGGGGAAGTTCCTACGAGCAGTACTTC. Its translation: CASSPSGRGSSYEQYF.

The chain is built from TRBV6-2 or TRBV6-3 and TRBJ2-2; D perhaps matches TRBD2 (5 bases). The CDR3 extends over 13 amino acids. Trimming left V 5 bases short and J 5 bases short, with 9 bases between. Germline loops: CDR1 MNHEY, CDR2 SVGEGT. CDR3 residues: CASSNGVTGELFF. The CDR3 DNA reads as TGTGCCAGCAGTAACGGGGTAACCGGGGAGCTGTTTTTT.

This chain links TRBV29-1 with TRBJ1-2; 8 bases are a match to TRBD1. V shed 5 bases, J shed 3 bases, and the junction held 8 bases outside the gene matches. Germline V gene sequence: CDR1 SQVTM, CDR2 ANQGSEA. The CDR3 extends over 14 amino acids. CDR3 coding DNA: TGCAGCGTTTACCAGGGGGCGCGGGACTATGGCTACACCTTC. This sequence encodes CSVYQGARDYGYTF.

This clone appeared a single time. For the CDR3, the DNA is TGTGCCAGCAGCTTAGGGCTCGAGGGCCAGCCCTATGGCTACACCTTC. Its protein product is CASSLGLEGQPYGYTF. The chain combines TRBV7-9 with TRBJ1-2; no clear D gene. This CDR3 contains 16 residues. Trimming took 1 base from V and 4 from J, leaving 16 bases between them. In germline, CDR1 is SEHNR, CDR2 FQNEAQ (reference sequence).

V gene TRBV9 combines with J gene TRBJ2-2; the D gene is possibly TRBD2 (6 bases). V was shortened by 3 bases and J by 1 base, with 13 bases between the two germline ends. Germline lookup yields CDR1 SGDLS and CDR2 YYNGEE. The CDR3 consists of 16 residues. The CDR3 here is CASSGKAGQNTGELFF. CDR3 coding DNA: TGTGCCAGCAGCGGAAAGGCGGGGCAGAACACCGGGGAGCTGTTTTTT.

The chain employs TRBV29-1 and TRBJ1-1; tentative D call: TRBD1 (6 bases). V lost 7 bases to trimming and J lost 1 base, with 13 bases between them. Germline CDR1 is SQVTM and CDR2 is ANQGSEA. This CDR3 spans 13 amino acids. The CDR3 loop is CSAATGGNTEAFF. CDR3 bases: TGCAGCGCCGCGACAGGCGGGAACACTGAAGCTTTCTTT.

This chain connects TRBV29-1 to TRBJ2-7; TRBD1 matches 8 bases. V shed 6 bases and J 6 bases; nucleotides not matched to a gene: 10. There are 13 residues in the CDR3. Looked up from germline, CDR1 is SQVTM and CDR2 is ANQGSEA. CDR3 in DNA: TGCAGCGTCCGGACAGGGACGATCCGCGAGCAGTACTTC. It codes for CSVRTGTIREQYF.

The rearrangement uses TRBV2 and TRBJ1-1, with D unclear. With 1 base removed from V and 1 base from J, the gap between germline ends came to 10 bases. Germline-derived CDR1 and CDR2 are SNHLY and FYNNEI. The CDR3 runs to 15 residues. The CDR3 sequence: CASSEGPGPNTEAFF. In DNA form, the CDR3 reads TGTGCCAGCAGTGAAGGTCCAGGCCCGAACACTGAAGCTTTCTTT.

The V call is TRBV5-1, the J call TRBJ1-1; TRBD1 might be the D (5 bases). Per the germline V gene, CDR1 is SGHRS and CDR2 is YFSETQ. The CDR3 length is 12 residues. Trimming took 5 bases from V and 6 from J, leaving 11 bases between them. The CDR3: CASSQRGSEAFF. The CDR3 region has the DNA TGCGCCAGCAGTCAACGGGGGTCTGAAGCTTTCTTT. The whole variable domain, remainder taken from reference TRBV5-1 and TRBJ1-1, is KAGVTQTPRYLIKTRGQQVTLSCSPISGHRSVSWYQQTPGQGLQFLFEYFSETQRNKGNFPGRFSGRQFSNSRSEMNVSTLELGDSALYLCASSQRGSEAFFGQGTRLTVV.

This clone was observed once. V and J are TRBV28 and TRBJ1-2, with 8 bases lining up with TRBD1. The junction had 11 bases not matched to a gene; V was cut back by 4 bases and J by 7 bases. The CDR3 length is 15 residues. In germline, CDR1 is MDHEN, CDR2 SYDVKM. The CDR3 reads CASSSPRGPYPGYTF. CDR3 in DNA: TGTGCCAGCAGTTCGCCCAGGGGGCCCTATCCTGGCTACACCTTC.

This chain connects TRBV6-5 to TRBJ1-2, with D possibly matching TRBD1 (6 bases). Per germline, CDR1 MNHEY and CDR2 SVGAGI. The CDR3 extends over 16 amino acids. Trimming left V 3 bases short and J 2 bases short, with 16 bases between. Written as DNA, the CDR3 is TGTGCCAGCAGTTATAACACAGGGTTATCGAACTATGGCTACACCTTC. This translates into CASSYNTGLSNYGYTF.

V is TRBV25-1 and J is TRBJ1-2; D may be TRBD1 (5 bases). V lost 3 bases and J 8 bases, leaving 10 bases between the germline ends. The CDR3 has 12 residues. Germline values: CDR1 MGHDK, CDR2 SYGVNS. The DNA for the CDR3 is TGTGCCAGCAGTGACAGGGCCTGGGGCTACACCTTC. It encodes CASSDRAWGYTF.

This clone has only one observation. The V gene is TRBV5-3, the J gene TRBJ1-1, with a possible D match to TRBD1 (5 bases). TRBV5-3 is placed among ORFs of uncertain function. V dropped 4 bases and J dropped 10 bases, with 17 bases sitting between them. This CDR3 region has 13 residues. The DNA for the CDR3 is TGTGCCAGAAGCCTCCCGGGGGTCGAGGGAGCTTTCTTT. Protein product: CARSLPGVEGAFF.

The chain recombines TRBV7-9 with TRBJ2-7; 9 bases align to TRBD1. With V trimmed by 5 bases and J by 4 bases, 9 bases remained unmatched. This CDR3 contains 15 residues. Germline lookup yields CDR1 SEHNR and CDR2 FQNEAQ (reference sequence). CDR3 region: CASSEGQGFSYEQYF. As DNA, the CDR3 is TGTGCCAGCAGCGAAGGACAGGGGTTTTCTTACGAGCAGTACTTC.

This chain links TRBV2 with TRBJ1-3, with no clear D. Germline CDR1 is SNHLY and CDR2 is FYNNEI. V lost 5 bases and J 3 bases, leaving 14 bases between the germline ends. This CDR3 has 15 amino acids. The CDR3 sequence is CASSTDRSSGNTIYF. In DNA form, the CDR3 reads TGTGCCAGCAGTACAGATCGGTCGAGTGGAAACACCATATATTTT.

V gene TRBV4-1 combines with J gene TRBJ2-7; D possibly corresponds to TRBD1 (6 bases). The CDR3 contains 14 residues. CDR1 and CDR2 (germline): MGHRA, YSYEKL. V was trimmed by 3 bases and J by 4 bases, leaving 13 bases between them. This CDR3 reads CASSQEKGVYEQYF. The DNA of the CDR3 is TGCGCCAGCAGCCAGGAGAAGGGGGTGTACGAGCAGTACTTC.